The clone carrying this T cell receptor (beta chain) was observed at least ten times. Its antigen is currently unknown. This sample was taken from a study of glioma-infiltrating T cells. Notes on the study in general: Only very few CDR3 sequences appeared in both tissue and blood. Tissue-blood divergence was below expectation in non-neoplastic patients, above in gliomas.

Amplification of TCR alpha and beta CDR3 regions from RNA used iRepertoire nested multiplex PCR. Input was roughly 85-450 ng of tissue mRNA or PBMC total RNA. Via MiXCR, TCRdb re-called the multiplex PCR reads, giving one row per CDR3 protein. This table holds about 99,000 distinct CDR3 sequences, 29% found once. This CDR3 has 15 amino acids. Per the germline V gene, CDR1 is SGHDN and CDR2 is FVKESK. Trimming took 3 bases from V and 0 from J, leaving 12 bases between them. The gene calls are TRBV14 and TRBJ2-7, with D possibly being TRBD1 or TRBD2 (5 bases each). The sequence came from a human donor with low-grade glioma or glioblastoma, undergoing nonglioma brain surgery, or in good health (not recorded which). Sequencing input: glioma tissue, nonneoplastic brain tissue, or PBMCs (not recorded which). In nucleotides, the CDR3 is TGTGCCAGCAGCCACACGGCAGGGAGCTCCTACGAGCAGTACTTC. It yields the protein CASSHTAGSSYEQYF.